The clone carrying this TCR beta chain is categorized as medium-sized. Its antigen is as yet unknown. Peripheral blood genomic DNA, not sorted cells or RNA, was the template. The CDR3 length is 13 residues. Trimming took off 4 bases at V and 2 bases at J, with 11 bases between the two ends. Germline V gene data show CDR1 as SQVTM and CDR2 as ANQGSEA. Multiplex touch-down PCR with TRB-A/B primers amplified rearranged V-D-J TRB sequences. MiXCR, applied by TCRdb to the multiplex PCR reads, yields one record per CDR3 protein. Among around 12,000 distinct CDR3 sequences listed, about a quarter were seen once. This entry comes from a study of T cell repertoires in aging, cancer and after chemotherapy. The study's findings and limits: Healthy donors lost TCR diversity with age mainly through richness, cancer patients through richness and evenness. Age-matched healthy donors had significantly more diverse, less clonal blood TCR repertoires than untreated cancer patients.

The genes are TRBV29-1 and TRBJ1-2; D gene uncertain. The sequenced sample consisted of blood. The sequence was obtained from a human donor in good health. CDR3 bases: TGCAGCGTTGGGCAGGCCTTCAACTATGGCTACACCTTC. Translating gives CSVGQAFNYGYTF.